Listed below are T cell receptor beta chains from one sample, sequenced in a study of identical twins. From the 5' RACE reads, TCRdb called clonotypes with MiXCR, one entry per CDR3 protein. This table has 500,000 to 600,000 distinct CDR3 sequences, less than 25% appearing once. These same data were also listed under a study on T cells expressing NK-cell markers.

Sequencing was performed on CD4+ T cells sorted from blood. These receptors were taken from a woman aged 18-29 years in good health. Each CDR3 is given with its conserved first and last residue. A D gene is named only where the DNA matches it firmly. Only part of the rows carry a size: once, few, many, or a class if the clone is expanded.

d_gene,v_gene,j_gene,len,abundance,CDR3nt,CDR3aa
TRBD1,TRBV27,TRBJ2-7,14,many,TGTGCCAGCAGGACCGGGACAGGGGGCCCCGAGCAGTACTTC,CASRTGTGGPEQYF
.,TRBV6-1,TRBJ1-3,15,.,TGTGCCAGCAGGGTTGGTGCGAGCTCTGGAAACACCATATATTTT,CASRVGASSGNTIYF
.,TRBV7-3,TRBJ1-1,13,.,TGTGCCAGCAGCTCCTGGAGGGGAGCTGAAGCTTTCTTT,CASSSWRGAEAFF
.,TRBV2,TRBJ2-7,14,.,TGTGCCAGCAGTGAACAGGGGATGGGGTACGAGCAGTACTTC,CASSEQGMGYEQYF
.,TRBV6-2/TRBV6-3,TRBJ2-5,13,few,TGTGCCAGCAGCAATCTACGACAAGAGACCCAGTACTTC,CASSNLRQETQYF
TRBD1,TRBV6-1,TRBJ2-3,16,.,TGTGCCAGCAGAGAAGGACAGGGGATATTCACAGATACGCAGTATTTT,CASREGQGIFTDTQYF
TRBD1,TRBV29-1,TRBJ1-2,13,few,TGCAGCGGTTCTATAGGGACAGCCTATGGCTACACCTTC,CSGSIGTAYGYTF
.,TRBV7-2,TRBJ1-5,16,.,TGTGCCAGCAGCCTCCTCATCGGAGTATCCAATCAGCCCCAGCATTTT,CASSLLIGVSNQPQHF
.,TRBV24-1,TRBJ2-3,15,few,TGTGCCACCAGTGATCCAGGGTATCGCACAGATACGCAGTATTTT,CATSDPGYRTDTQYF
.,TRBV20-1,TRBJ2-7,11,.,TGCAGTGCTAGAAAGGTAAATGAGCAGTACTTC,CSARKVNEQYF
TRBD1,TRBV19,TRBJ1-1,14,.,TGTGCCAGTAACACAGGGGGGTATGGCACTGAAGCTTTCTTT,CASNTGGYGTEAFF
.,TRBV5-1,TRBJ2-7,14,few,TGCGCCAGCAGCTTGGCAATGGGACTGGGCGAGCAGTACTTC,CASSLAMGLGEQYF
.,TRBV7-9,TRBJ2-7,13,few,TGTGCCGGAGCGGGCGGCCGTCGATACGAGCAGTACTTC,CAGAGGRRYEQYF
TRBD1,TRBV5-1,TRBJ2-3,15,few,TGCGCCAGCAGCTTGCAGGGACAGATCACAGATACGCAGTATTTT,CASSLQGQITDTQYF
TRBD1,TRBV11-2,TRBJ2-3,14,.,TGTGCCAGCAGTATGACAGGGGCCGGAGATACGCAGTATTTT,CASSMTGAGDTQYF
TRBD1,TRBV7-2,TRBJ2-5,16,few,TGTGCCAGCAGCTCCGTGACAGGGGGCGCAAAGGAGACCCAGTACTTC,CASSSVTGGAKETQYF
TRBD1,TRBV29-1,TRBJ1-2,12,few,TGCAGCATCCGGACAGGTCGCTATGGCTACACCTTC,CSIRTGRYGYTF
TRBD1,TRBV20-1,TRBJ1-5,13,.,TGCAGTGTTTTACAGGGGGCTAATCAGCCCCAGCATTTT,CSVLQGANQPQHF
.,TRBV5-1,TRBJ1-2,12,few,TGCGCCAGCAGAGCGACTCCTTATGGCTACACCTTC,CASRATPYGYTF
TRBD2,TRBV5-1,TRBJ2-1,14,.,TGCGCCAGCAGCGTGACTAGCGGGACCAATGAGCAGTTCTTC,CASSVTSGTNEQFF
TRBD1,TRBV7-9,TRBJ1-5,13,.,TGTGCCAGCAGCTGGGACAGGAATCAGCCCCAGCATTTT,CASSWDRNQPQHF